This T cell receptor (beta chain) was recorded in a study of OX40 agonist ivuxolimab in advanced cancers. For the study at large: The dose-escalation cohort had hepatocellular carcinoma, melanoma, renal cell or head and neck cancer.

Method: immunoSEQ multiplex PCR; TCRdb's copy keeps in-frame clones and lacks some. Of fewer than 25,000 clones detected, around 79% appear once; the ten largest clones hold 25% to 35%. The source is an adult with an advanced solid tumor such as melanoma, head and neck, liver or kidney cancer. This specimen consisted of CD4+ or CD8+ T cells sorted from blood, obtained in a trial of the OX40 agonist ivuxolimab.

CDR3 amino acids: CASSLVSPQGHSEQYF. The CDR3 DNA reads TGTGCCAGCAGTTTAGTCTCCCCACAGGGACACTCGGAGCAGTACTTC. The genes are TRBV27 and TRBJ2-7; a possible D gene is TRBD1 (6 bases). CDR1 MNHEY and CDR2 SMNVEV come from the germline V gene (reference sequence). CDR3 length: 16 residues. The V gene lost 2 bases and the J gene lost 7 bases, with 21 bases spanning the gap.